This T cell receptor (beta chain) was observed in a study of cytomegalovirus exposure and HLA in healthy donors. Trimming took 8 bases from V and 2 from J, leaving 5 bases between them. This CDR3 region has 11 residues. The germline V gene encodes CDR1 SEHNR and CDR2 FQNEAQ (reference sequence). Assay used: immunoSEQ multiplex PCR; TCRdb lists only in-frame clones, some missing. The top ten clones hold roughly 2.5% of a sample with roughly 240,000 clones, about 87% of them seen once. This chain links TRBV7-9 with TRBJ2-3; D not certain. The sample taken for sequencing was PBMCs. The TCR originated in a man between 18 and 35 years old in good health and CMV-seronegative. The CDR3 DNA reads TGTGCCAGCGCGCCCACAGATACGCAGTATTTT. Translated, it gives CASAPTDTQYF.